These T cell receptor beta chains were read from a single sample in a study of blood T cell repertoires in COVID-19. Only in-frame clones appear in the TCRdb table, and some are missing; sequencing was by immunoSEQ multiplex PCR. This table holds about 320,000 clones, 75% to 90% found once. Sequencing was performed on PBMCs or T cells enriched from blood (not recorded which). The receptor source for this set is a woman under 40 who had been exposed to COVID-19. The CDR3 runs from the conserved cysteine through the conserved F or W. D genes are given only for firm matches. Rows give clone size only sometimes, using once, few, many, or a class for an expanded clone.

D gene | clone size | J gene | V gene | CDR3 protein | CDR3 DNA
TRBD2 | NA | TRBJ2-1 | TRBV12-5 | CASGPSGGAGNEQFF | TGTGCTAGTGGACCCAGCGGGGGGGCTGGTAATGAGCAGTTCTTC
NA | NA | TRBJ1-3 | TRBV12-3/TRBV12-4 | CAIPHSGNTIYF | TGTGCCATCCCCCACTCTGGAAACACCATATATTTT
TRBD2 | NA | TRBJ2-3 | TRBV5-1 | CASSGAGLAGGTDTQYF | TGCGCCAGCAGCGGGGCGGGACTAGCGGGAGGTACAGATACGCAGTATTTT
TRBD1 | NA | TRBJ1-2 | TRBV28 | CASSQTGYKDGYTF | TGTGCCAGCTCACAGACAGGGTATAAGGATGGCTACACCTTC
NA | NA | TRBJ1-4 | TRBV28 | CASSSSPGGNEKLFF | TGTGCCAGCAGTTCCTCCCCCGGGGGTAATGAAAAACTGTTTTTT
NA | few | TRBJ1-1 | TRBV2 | CASSADRNTEAFF | TGTGCCAGCAGTGCGGACAGGAACACTGAAGCTTTCTTT
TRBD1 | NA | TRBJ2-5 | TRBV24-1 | CATSDPAISDRGKETQYF | TGTGCCACCAGTGATCCCGCCATATCGGACAGGGGTAAAGAGACCCAGTACTTC
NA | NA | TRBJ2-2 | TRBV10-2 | CASTDPSLGQDTGELFF | TGCGCCAGCACCGACCCCTCCCTTGGGCAGGACACCGGGGAGCTGTTTTTT
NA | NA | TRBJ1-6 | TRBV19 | CASSPRDFLGNSPLHF | TGTGCCAGTAGTCCCCGGGACTTCCTGGGGAATTCACCCCTCCACTTT
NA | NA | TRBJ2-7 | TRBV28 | CASRPTGPYEQYF | TGTGCCAGCAGGCCAACAGGGCCCTACGAGCAGTACTTC
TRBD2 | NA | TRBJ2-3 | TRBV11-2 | CASSLRISGGAGTDTQYF | TGTGCCAGCAGCTTAAGAATTAGCGGGGGGGCGGGCACAGATACGCAGTATTTT
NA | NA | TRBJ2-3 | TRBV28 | CASSSAGSDTQYF | TGTGCCAGCAGTTCTGCAGGGTCAGATACGCAGTATTTT
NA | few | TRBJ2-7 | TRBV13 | CASSSQGKGYYEQYF | TGTGCCAGCAGCTCACAGGGTAAGGGCTACTACGAGCAGTACTTC
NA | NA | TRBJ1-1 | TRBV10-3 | CAIRDLSGNTEAFF | TGTGCCATCAGGGACTTGTCTGGGAACACTGAAGCTTTCTTT
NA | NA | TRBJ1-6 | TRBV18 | CASSQGFHGNSPLHF | TGTGCCAGCTCACAGGGGTTTCATGGTAATTCACCCCTCCACTTT
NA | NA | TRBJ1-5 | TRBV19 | CASSWEGHHSNQPQHF | TGTGCCAGTAGTTGGGAGGGACACCATAGCAATCAGCCCCAGCATTTT
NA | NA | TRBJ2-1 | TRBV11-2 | CASSSHRDTSYNEQFF | TGTGCCAGCAGCTCTCACCGGGACACCTCCTACAATGAGCAGTTCTTC
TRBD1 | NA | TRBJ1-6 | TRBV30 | CAWSSYRGRSPLHF | TGTGCCTGGAGTTCCTACAGGGGGCGTTCACCCCTCCACTTT
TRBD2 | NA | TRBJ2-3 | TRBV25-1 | CASSEIAGVGNTQYF | TGTGCCAGCAGTGAAATAGCGGGAGTGGGAAATACGCAGTATTTT
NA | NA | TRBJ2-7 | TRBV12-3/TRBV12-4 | CASSPGRNEQYF | TGTGCCAGCAGTCCAGGGCGTAACGAGCAGTACTTC
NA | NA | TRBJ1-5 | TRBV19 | CASSSLWGGNQPQHF | TGTGCCAGTAGTTCCCTCTGGGGGGGCAATCAGCCCCAGCATTTT
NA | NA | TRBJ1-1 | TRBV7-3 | CASSVQGRGEAFF | TGTGCCAGCAGCGTACAGGGTAGAGGTGAAGCTTTCTTT
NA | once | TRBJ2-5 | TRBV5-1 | CASSSAGTAQQTQYF | TGCGCCAGCAGCTCTGCCGGGACTGCCCAACAGACCCAGTACTTC
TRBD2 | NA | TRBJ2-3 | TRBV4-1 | CASSQTSGGKDTQYF | TGCGCCAGCAGCCAAACTAGCGGGGGAAAGGATACGCAGTATTTT
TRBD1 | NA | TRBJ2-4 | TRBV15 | CATSREGTGAKNIQYF | TGTGCCACCAGCAGAGAGGGGACAGGGGCCAAAAACATTCAGTACTTC
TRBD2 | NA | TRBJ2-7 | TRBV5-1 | CASSSSRGGYHEQYF | TGCGCCAGCAGCTCGAGCCGGGGGGGCTATCACGAGCAGTACTTC
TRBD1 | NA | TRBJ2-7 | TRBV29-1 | CSVKQGLTYEQYF | TGCAGCGTCAAACAGGGGCTAACCTACGAGCAGTACTTC
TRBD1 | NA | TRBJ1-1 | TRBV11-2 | CASSRQGPGTEAFF | TGTGCCAGCAGCAGACAGGGTCCGGGGACTGAAGCTTTCTTT
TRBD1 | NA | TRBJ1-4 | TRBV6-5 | CASRKQGTHLEKLFF | TGTGCCAGCAGGAAACAGGGGACCCACCTCGAAAAACTGTTTTTT
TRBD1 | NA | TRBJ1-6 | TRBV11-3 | CASSATGARNSPLHF | TGTGCCAGCAGCGCGACAGGGGCACGAAACTCACCCCTCCACTTT
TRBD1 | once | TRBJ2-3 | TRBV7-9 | CASSMGQGSTDTQYF | TGTGCCAGCAGCATGGGACAGGGGAGCACAGATACGCAGTATTTT
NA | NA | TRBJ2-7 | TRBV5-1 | CASSLVLGSPSYEQYF | TGCGCCAGCAGCTTGGTCTTAGGGAGCCCATCCTACGAGCAGTACTTC
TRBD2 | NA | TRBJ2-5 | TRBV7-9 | CASSLALSSGGVETQYF | TGTGCCAGCAGCTTAGCGCTTTCAAGCGGGGGAGTTGAGACCCAGTACTTC
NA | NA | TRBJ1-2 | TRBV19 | CASSDRDTPYGYTF | TGTGCCAGTAGTGACCGGGACACTCCCTATGGCTACACCTTC
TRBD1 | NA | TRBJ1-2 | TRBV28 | CASSVGQGNYGYTF | TGTGCCAGCAGCGTGGGACAGGGAAACTATGGCTACACCTTC
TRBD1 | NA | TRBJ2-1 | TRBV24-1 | CATQDRESSYNEQFF | TGTGCCACCCAGGACAGGGAAAGCTCCTACAATGAGCAGTTCTTC
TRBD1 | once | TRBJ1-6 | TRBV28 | CASGETGGPFNSPLHF | TGTGCCAGCGGTGAGACAGGGGGCCCCTTTAATTCACCCCTCCACTTT
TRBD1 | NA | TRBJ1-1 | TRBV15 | CATSRGTGRAPEAFF | TGTGCCACCAGCAGAGGGACAGGGCGGGCCCCTGAAGCTTTCTTT
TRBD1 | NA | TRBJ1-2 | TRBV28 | CASSVGQGNYGYTF | TGTGCCAGCAGTGTCGGACAGGGCAACTATGGCTACACCTTC
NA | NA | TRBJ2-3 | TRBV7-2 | CASSSIEGPLAITDTQYF | TGTGCCAGCAGCAGTATCGAGGGGCCACTAGCTATCACAGATACGCAGTATTTT
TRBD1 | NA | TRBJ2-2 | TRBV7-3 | CASRSSTGSTGELFF | TGTGCCAGCAGGAGTTCGACAGGGTCCACCGGGGAGCTGTTTTTT
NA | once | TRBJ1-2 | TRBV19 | CASSIPGNYGYTF | TGTGCCAGTAGTATACCAGGGAACTATGGCTACACCTTC